These 28 T cell receptor beta chains were sequenced from one sample in a study of T cells after yellow fever vaccination. TCRdb called the 5' RACE reads again in MiXCR, with one record for every CDR3 protein. The sample has 400,000 to 650,000 distinct CDR3 sequences, around a fifth seen once. The sequencing used PBMCs, collected less than 25 days after the first yellow fever vaccination. These receptors were obtained from a man younger than 35 who received the YFV17D yellow fever vaccine.

This clonotype was counted between two and nine times. The V gene is TRBV30, the J gene TRBJ2-3; 7 nucleotides line up with TRBD2. Trimming took 5 bases from V and 3 from J; bases not matched to a gene: 8. The CDR3 loop spans 14 amino acids. The V gene's germline CDR1 is GTSNPN and CDR2 SVGIG (reference sequence). CDR3 sequence: CAWGAAGITDTQYF. DNA for the CDR3: TGTGCCTGGGGCGCAGCGGGGATAACAGATACGCAGTATTTT.

This clonotype was seen repeatedly, ten times or more. The chain carries TRBV7-3 and TRBJ2-7; perhaps TRBD1 as D (6 bases). From germline, CDR1 is SGHTA and CDR2 FQGTGA. The V and J ends lost 2 bases and 6 bases respectively, with 11 bases between them. The CDR3 sequence is 13 residues long. The CDR3 spells CASSLYAGAEQYV. The CDR3 DNA sequence: TGTGCCAGCAGCTTATATGCAGGGGCCGAGCAGTACGTC.

This clonotype was counted many times. The J gene is TRBJ2-5, the V gene TRBV5-1; TRBD1 matches at 7 bases. The J segment lost 5 bases and the V segment lost 3 bases, leaving 10 bases of the junction unmatched. This CDR3 has 15 amino acids. Germline-derived CDR1 and CDR2 are SGHRS and YFSETQ. The CDR3 bases are TGCGCCAGCAGCTCCCGACAGGGTCGAGGGGAGACCCAGTACTTC. It codes for CASSSRQGRGETQYF.

The chain combines TRBV6-5 with TRBJ1-5, with D tentatively TRBD1 (5 bases). CDR1 and CDR2 (germline): MNHEY, SVGAGI. The CDR3 is made up of 15 amino acids. V shed 2 bases and J shed 7 bases, with 15 bases lying between them. The DNA of the CDR3 is TGTGCCAGCAGTTACGGGGTGGGGCAAGAGCAGCCCCAGCATTTT. It yields the protein CASSYGVGQEQPQHF.

This clonotype appeared a few times. The V and J genes are TRBV4-1 and TRBJ1-5; D not certain. The CDR3 length is 18 residues. V dropped 0 bases and J dropped 0 bases, with 15 bases sitting between them. Germline lookup yields CDR1 MGHRA and CDR2 YSYEKL. The CDR3 bases are TGCGCCAGCAGCCAAGACGTCTATCCTGGAGGTAGCAATCAGCCCCAGCATTTT. Translating gives CASSQDVYPGGSNQPQHF.

The rearrangement links TRBV2 to TRBJ1-2; 10 bases match TRBD1. Germline assignment: CDR1 SNHLY and CDR2 FYNNEI. The CDR3 runs to 14 residues. With V trimmed by 6 bases and J by 2 bases, 3 bases remained unmatched. The CDR3 loop reads CASRLGQGNYGYTF. In DNA form, the CDR3 reads TGTGCCAGCAGATTGGGACAGGGGAACTATGGCTACACCTTC.

This clonotype came up a few times. V usage is TRBV2 and J usage is TRBJ2-5; possibly TRBD2 for D (6 bases). V lost 2 bases to trimming and J lost 4 bases, with 8 bases between them. The CDR3 length is 13 residues. Germline V CDR1 and CDR2: SNHLY, FYNNEI. The CDR3, as DNA: TGTGCCAGCAGTGAATTGGAGGGAGAGACCCAGTACTTC. Encoded protein: CASSELEGETQYF.

The chain recombines TRBV6-4 with TRBJ2-5; D not certain. The CDR3 covers 13 residues. Germline CDR1 MRHNA, CDR2 SNTAGT. Trimming removed 5 bases from V and 2 bases from J, with 9 bases in between. This CDR3 reads CASSRLRQETQYF. In DNA, the CDR3 is TGTGCCAGCAGTAGACTTAGACAAGAGACCCAGTACTTC.

CDR3 nucleotides: TGTGCCAGCAGCAGACCCGCTACGGACACCGGGGAGCTGTTTTTT. This translates into CASSRPATDTGELFF. The gene calls are TRBV7-9 and TRBJ2-2; D gene ambiguous. With 5 bases removed from V and 3 bases from J, the gap between germline ends came to 13 bases. From germline, CDR1 is SEHNR and CDR2 FQNEAQ (reference sequence). The CDR3 has 15 residues.

The J gene is TRBJ2-7, the V gene TRBV6-2 or TRBV6-3; D might be TRBD1 (7 bases). Germline lookup yields CDR1 MNHEY and CDR2 SVGEGT. CDR3 length equals 14 residues. V was trimmed by 7 bases and J by 2 bases, leaving 15 bases between them. The CDR3 loop reads CASKPTGRPYEQYV. The DNA of the CDR3 is TGTGCCAGCAAACCGACAGGGAGGCCCTACGAGCAGTACGTC.

This clonotype occurred a few times. The chain joins TRBV7-9 to TRBJ2-5; 7 bases fit TRBD1. The length of the CDR3 is 14 residues. The ends lost 4 bases at V and 4 bases at J; junction bases unmatched: 6. Germline CDR1 is SEHNR and CDR2 is FQNEAQ (reference sequence). The CDR3 region is CASSSLGGVETQYF. As DNA, the CDR3 is TGTGCCAGCAGCTCCCTAGGGGGCGTAGAGACCCAGTACTTC.

The chain uses TRBV12-3 or TRBV12-4 and TRBJ2-4; D uncertain. The CDR3 contains 16 residues. The V and J ends lost 1 base and 3 bases respectively, with 13 bases between them. CDR3 sequence (DNA): TGTGCCAGCAGTTTAGTTAATCTAGGTGTCAAAAACATTCAGTACTTC. Its protein is CASSLVNLGVKNIQYF.

V usage is TRBV20-1 and J usage is TRBJ2-5; 7 positions match TRBD2. This CDR3 spans 11 amino acids. CDR1 is DFQATT, CDR2 SNEGSKA, per germline (reference sequence). Trimming cost V 8 bases and J 7 bases; bases outside gene matches: 7. Written as DNA, the CDR3 is TGCAGTTTTGGACTAGGAGGGACCCAGTACTTC. Its translation is CSFGLGGTQYF.

The rearrangement joins TRBV5-1 to TRBJ2-5; tentatively, D is TRBD1 or TRBD2 (7 bases each). CDR1 and CDR2 (germline): SGHRS, YFSETQ. The V gene lost 7 bases and the J gene lost 5 bases, with 27 bases spanning the gap. The CDR3 totals 17 residues. CDR3 protein: CASSGLGQPGGRETQYF. The CDR3 coding sequence is TGCGCCAGCTCGGGCCTGGGACAGCCGGGGGGAAGGGAGACCCAGTACTTC.

This clonotype was seen more than once but under ten times. This chain joins TRBV20-1 and TRBJ2-7, with D unresolved. The CDR3 length is 14 residues. The V gene's germline CDR1 is DFQATT and CDR2 SNEGSKA (reference sequence). Trimming removed 0 bases from V and 4 bases from J, with 13 bases in between. The CDR3 DNA sequence: TGCAGTGCTAGAGATCCCCCCCGAGAATACGAGCAGTACGTC. This encodes CSARDPPREYEQYV.

J is TRBJ1-3 and V is TRBV20-1; D is unclear. CDR1 DFQATT and CDR2 SNEGSKA come from the germline V gene (reference sequence). V was shortened by 6 bases and J by 3 bases, with 15 bases between the two germline ends. CDR3 length: 14 amino acids. Here the CDR3 DNA reads TGCAGTGCCCCAGCACGGGGAGGTGGAAACACCATATATTTT. Translated: CSAPARGGGNTIYF.

The table lists this clonotype with a few counts. The J gene is TRBJ2-3, the V gene TRBV7-9; 15 bases fit TRBD2. The trim removed 5 bases at V and 1 base at J, leaving 1 base unmatched. The CDR3 runs to 16 residues. CDR1 is SEHNR and CDR2 is FQNEAQ in the germline V gene (reference sequence). The CDR3 sequence: CASSRTSGGGTDTQYF. The CDR3 bases are TGTGCCAGCAGCCGGACTAGCGGGGGGGGCACAGATACGCAGTATTTT.

This clonotype was picked up many times. The rearrangement uses TRBV20-1 and TRBJ1-2; 7 bases line up with TRBD1. CDR3 size: 12 residues. The germline V gene has CDR1 DFQATT and CDR2 SNEGSKA (reference sequence). Trimming at V came to 5 bases and at J to 7 bases, leaving 7 bases not matched to a gene. The CDR3 sequence: CSAPDRDLGYTF. CDR3 in DNA: TGCAGTGCTCCAGACAGGGATCTTGGCTACACCTTC.

The chain recombines TRBV5-1 with TRBJ2-7, with TRBD2 identical over 10 bases. The junction had 4 bases not matched to a gene; V was cut back by 2 bases and J by 2 bases. Per the germline V gene, CDR1 is SGHRS and CDR2 is YFSETQ. The CDR3 sequence is 15 residues long. The DNA of the CDR3 is TGCGCCAGCAGCTTCGGTAGCGGGGGGACCTACGAGCAGTACTTC. Encoded protein: CASSFGSGGTYEQYF.

This clonotype was seen a few times. The CDR3 region has the DNA TGCGCCAGCAGCGAAGGACCTGGAGAAGCAGCTTTCTTT. Its protein product is CASSEGPGEAAFF. The chain has TRBV5-1 and TRBJ1-1; D is ambiguous. The length of the CDR3 is 13 residues. V lost 4 bases and J 10 bases, leaving 17 bases between the germline ends. The germline gives CDR1 SGHRS, CDR2 YFSETQ. The variable domain in full, with the rest retrieved from reference TRBV5-1 and TRBJ1-1, is KAGVTQTPRYLIKTRGQQVTLSCSPISGHRSVSWYQQTPGQGLQFLFEYFSETQRNKGNFPGRFSGRQFSNSRSEMNVSTLELGDSALYLCASSEGPGEAAFFGQGTRLTVV.

The gene calls are TRBV7-9 and TRBJ2-5, with 10 bases lining up with TRBD1. V gave up 4 bases and J gave up 4 bases; unmatched junction bases: 9. CDR1 and CDR2 (germline): SEHNR, FQNEAQ (reference sequence). CDR3 size: 16 residues. The chain's CDR3 is CASSSSPWDRGETQYF. The CDR3 DNA is TGTGCCAGCAGCTCCTCGCCTTGGGACAGGGGAGAGACCCAGTACTTC.

This clonotype has only a few counts. The chain has TRBV5-1 and TRBJ1-1; D possibly corresponds to TRBD1 (5 bases). Trimming pared 3 bases from V and 0 bases from J, leaving 12 bases between. The CDR3 runs 15 residues. CDR1 and CDR2 from the germline V gene are SGHRS and YFSETQ. CDR3 protein: CASSSRTSMNTEAFF. DNA for the CDR3: TGCGCCAGCAGCTCTCGGACATCCATGAACACTGAAGCTTTCTTT.

The J gene is TRBJ1-1, the V gene TRBV10-3, with TRBD1 as a possible D gene (6 bases). Trimming took off 5 bases at V and 4 bases at J, with 8 bases between the two ends. This CDR3 contains 12 residues. Germline lookup yields CDR1 ENHRY and CDR2 SYGVKD. CDR3 loop: CAISTGTTEAFF. The DNA for the CDR3 is TGTGCCATCAGTACAGGGACCACTGAAGCTTTCTTT.

The DNA for the CDR3 is TGTGCCAGCAGCGGCTCGTATCGGGGGAACACTGAAGCTTTCTTT. It specifies CASSGSYRGNTEAFF. This chain links TRBV7-6 with TRBJ1-1; D not certain. Germline CDR1 and CDR2: SGHVS and FNYEAQ. The germline V and J ends were trimmed by 5 bases and 1 base, with 14 bases remaining between them. The CDR3 is made up of 15 amino acids.

Only a few counts were recorded for this clonotype. The chain combines TRBV4-1 with TRBJ1-6, with 8 bases identical to TRBD1. Germline assignment: CDR1 MGHRA and CDR2 YSYEKL. The J segment lost 8 bases and the V segment lost 2 bases, leaving 11 bases of the junction unmatched. There are 17 residues in the CDR3. CDR3 region: CASSQSRPDRAYSPLHF. CDR3 sequence (DNA): TGCGCCAGCAGCCAAAGTAGGCCGGACAGGGCTTATTCACCCCTCCACTTT.

J is TRBJ2-7 and V is TRBV19; D might be TRBD1 or TRBD2, each matching 5 bases. Trimming pared 8 bases from V and 3 bases from J, leaving 11 bases between. The CDR3 runs 12 residues. Germline V gene lookup returns CDR1 LNHDA and CDR2 SQIVND (reference sequence). The CDR3 DNA is TGTGCCAGTGGGGACGAGGGCTACGAGCAGTACTTC. Amino acid sequence: CASGDEGYEQYF.

This sequence joins TRBV19 and TRBJ1-2; 11 nucleotides align to TRBD1. V trimming: 5 bases; J trimming: 2 bases; junction bases outside the gene matches: 7. Germline-derived CDR1 and CDR2 are LNHDA and SQIVND (reference sequence). CDR3 length: 16 amino acids. The CDR3 sequence: CASSRTGGFPNYGYTF. The CDR3, as DNA: TGTGCCAGTAGTCGGACAGGGGGCTTTCCCAACTATGGCTACACCTTC.

The chain combines TRBV7-2 with TRBJ2-7, with 7 bases lining up with TRBD1. The V and J ends lost 2 bases and 0 bases, in that order; junction bases with no gene match: 7. This CDR3 comprises 16 residues. Germline loops: CDR1 SGHTA, CDR2 FQGNSA. The CDR3 sequence: CASSLSRQGSSYEQYF. The DNA of the CDR3 is TGTGCCAGCAGCTTATCCCGACAGGGATCCTCCTACGAGCAGTACTTC.